This record covers a single T cell receptor (beta chain). No antigen is known for it. The sample belongs to a study of identical twins. Study-wide results and limits: Conclusions rested on cross-sectional statistics rather than following the same donors. While abundant cord blood beta clonotypes carried fewer insertions, memory repertoires showed no such pattern.

Unique molecular identifiers were in the cDNA, with template-switch universal primer binding. TCRdb recomputed calls from the 5' RACE reads with MiXCR, one row per CDR3 protein. The table has 1.5 million to 2 million distinct CDR3 sequences, about 30% seen once. Germline lookup yields CDR1 DFQATT and CDR2 SNEGSKA (reference sequence). J gave up 2 bases and V 3 bases, and 3 bases lay outside the gene matches. This CDR3 comprises 13 residues. This receptor was obtained from a newborn girl in good health. This chain links TRBV20-1 with TRBJ2-7, with 8 bases identical to TRBD1. Input material: cord blood. The CDR3 loop is CSASRTGPYEQYF. The CDR3 bases are TGCAGTGCTAGTAGGACAGGGCCCTACGAGCAGTACTTC.